The present TCR beta chain was sequenced within a study of blood T cells in healthy people across ages. Study context: Per two T cells, about one barcoded beta molecule was captured through template switching.

About this clonotype: What it binds is not known. Just one base apart from a much larger clone, this may be a read error.

It was with a sample-barcoded 5' primer and a J-beta primer mix that a second PCR of about 6 to 12 cycles was run. TCRdb redid the calling of the 5' RACE reads with MiXCR, one entry per CDR3 protein. The sample gives about 1.1 million distinct CDR3 sequences, more than 30% of which show up once; around 12% is in the top ten. Study observations and caveats: Among T cells, TCR beta diversity per million cells dropped roughly linearly as age rose.

They isolated at least 7 million PBMCs from each sample. This CDR3 has 15 residues. The rearrangement links TRBV12-3 or TRBV12-4 to TRBJ2-5, with D possibly TRBD2 on 7 matching bases. The end of the DNA fits TRBJ2-7 better, so the J call may be wrong. The clonotype originates from a man aged 18 to 35 in good health. Source material: blood. CDR3 nucleotides: TGTGCCAGCAGCCCAATGAAGGGGGGGTTCTCCGAGCAGTACTTC. Its protein is CASSPMKGGFSEQYF.